This entry lists 24 T cell receptor beta chains sequenced from one sample in a study of T cell responses to AZD1222 COVID-19 vaccine. Only in-frame clones appear in the TCRdb table, and some are missing; sequencing was by immunoSEQ multiplex PCR. Here the sample spans more than 95,000 clones, 80% to 90% being singletons. This sample comprised peripheral blood, obtained on day 0 of AZD1222 vaccination. The receptors come from an adult in good health.

This sequence joins TRBV7-3 and TRBJ2-2, with a weak D call TRBD1 (5 bases). Germline lookup yields CDR1 SGHTA and CDR2 FQGTGA. The CDR3 spans 15 residues. The germline V and J ends were trimmed by 2 bases and 3 bases, with 10 bases remaining between them. In nucleotides, the CDR3 is TGTGCCAGCAGCTTATTCCCCAGGGACACCGGGGAGCTGTTTTTT. This sequence encodes CASSLFPRDTGELFF.

The CDR3 sequence is CATSKGGTFYEQYF. The CDR3 DNA is TGTGCCACCAGCAAGGGGGGCACTTTCTACGAGCAGTACTTC. This chain connects TRBV15 to TRBJ2-7; either TRBD1 or TRBD2 may fit D (6 bases each). The V end was cut by 4 bases, the J end by 3 bases, with 13 bases between. The CDR3 sequence is 14 residues long. Germline V gene lookup returns CDR1 LNHNV and CDR2 YYDKDF (reference sequence).

This clone has only a few counts. This rearrangement joins TRBV4-2 to TRBJ2-2, with a tentative D call TRBD2 (6 bases). Germline lookup yields CDR1 LGHNA and CDR2 YNFKEQ. Trimming stripped 0 bases from V and 4 bases from J, with 9 bases between. CDR3 length equals 15 residues. The DNA of the CDR3 is TGTGCCAGCAGCCAAGAGGCGGGGCTCACCGGGGAGCTGTTTTTT. This sequence encodes CASSQEAGLTGELFF.

This chain connects TRBV19 to TRBJ1-1; 9 bases are a match to TRBD1. Germline V gene lookup returns CDR1 LNHDA and CDR2 SQIVND (reference sequence). Unmatched junction bases numbered 9, after V lost 10 bases and J lost 0 bases. This CDR3 is built from 15 residues. The CDR3 region has the DNA TGTGCCACCAGGGGGACAGGGCTCATGAACACTGAAGCTTTCTTT. This gives the protein CATRGTGLMNTEAFF.

J is TRBJ1-4 and V is TRBV28, with no clear D. Germline-derived CDR1 and CDR2 are MDHEN and SYDVKM. This CDR3 has 11 residues. The germline V and J ends were trimmed by 5 bases and 5 bases, with 3 bases remaining between them. CDR3 in amino acids: CASSRNEKLFF. The CDR3, as DNA: TGTGCCAGCAGTAGAAATGAAAAACTGTTTTTT.

CDR3 bases: TGTGCCACCAGTGATTTTGGTCTAGGAGACAATGAGCAGTTCTTC. It yields the protein CATSDFGLGDNEQFF. The chain carries TRBV24-1 and TRBJ2-1; D uncertain. Trimming pared 1 base from V and 5 bases from J, leaving 11 bases between. Germline CDR1 is KGHDR and CDR2 is SFDVKD. This CDR3 is built from 15 residues.

The chain couples TRBV18 to TRBJ1-1; 9 bases map to TRBD1. CDR1 is KGHSH and CDR2 is LQKENI in the germline V gene. This CDR3 is 16 amino acids long. J gave up 0 bases and V 4 bases, and 6 bases lay outside the gene matches. CDR3 sequence: CASSLGQGGMNTEAFF. CDR3 nucleotides: TGTGCCAGCTCACTGGGACAGGGAGGAATGAACACTGAAGCTTTCTTT.

The rearrangement links TRBV5-1 to TRBJ2-1; D is uncertain. CDR3 length: 14 residues. CDR1 and CDR2 from the germline V gene are SGHRS and YFSETQ. Trimming took off 0 bases at V and 8 bases at J, with 12 bases between the two ends. CDR3 DNA: TGCGCCAGCAGCTTGGGTACGGTGGGCGATGAGCAGTTCTTC. Translating it yields CASSLGTVGDEQFF.

This sequence joins TRBV6-5 and TRBJ1-1; D is possibly TRBD1 (6 bases). V was clipped by 4 bases and J by 1 base, with 13 bases between them. The germline V gene has CDR1 MNHEY and CDR2 SVGAGI. The CDR3 runs 15 residues. The CDR3 here is CASSSTGTKNTEAFF. CDR3 DNA: TGTGCCAGCAGTTCCACAGGGACCAAGAACACTGAAGCTTTCTTT.

This chain joins TRBV27 and TRBJ2-7, with D possibly TRBD1 on 5 matching bases. Germline V gene data show CDR1 as MNHEY and CDR2 as SMNVEV (reference sequence). This CDR3 is 17 amino acids long. V was trimmed by 0 bases and J by 3 bases, leaving 18 bases between them. CDR3 DNA sequence: TGTGCCAGCAGTTTATCCCCCAGGGATCCTCACCTCTACGAGCAGTACTTC. Translating it yields CASSLSPRDPHLYEQYF.

The chain carries TRBV20-1 and TRBJ2-7; 9 bases are a match to TRBD2. V trimming: 3 bases; J trimming: 3 bases; junction bases outside the gene matches: 9. In germline, CDR1 is DFQATT, CDR2 SNEGSKA (reference sequence). CDR3 size: 15 residues. The CDR3 sequence is CSASQGGRGHYEQYF. The DNA of the CDR3 is TGCAGTGCTAGTCAAGGCGGGAGGGGACACTACGAGCAGTACTTC.

The chain combines TRBV28 with TRBJ1-2; D ambiguous. Germline V gene data show CDR1 as MDHEN and CDR2 as SYDVKM. The V gene lost 2 bases and the J gene lost 10 bases, with 17 bases spanning the gap. The CDR3 is made up of 14 amino acids. The CDR3 nucleotides read TGTGCCAGCAGTTTAGAGGCCCGCCTGGGCGACTACACCTTC. It codes for CASSLEARLGDYTF.

This clone was recorded only once. The genes are TRBV14 and TRBJ2-1, with 9 nucleotides matching TRBD2. The CDR3 runs to 18 residues. V shed 4 bases, J shed 4 bases, and the junction held 14 bases outside the gene matches. The germline V gene encodes CDR1 SGHDN and CDR2 FVKESK. The CDR3 here is CASSPHLGLAGIYNEQFF. The CDR3 DNA reads TGTGCCAGCAGCCCTCACCTAGGGCTAGCGGGGATTTACAATGAGCAGTTCTTC.

Here the CDR3 reads CASTRTNLQQYF. The CDR3 DNA follows: TGTGCCAGCACTCGGACTAACCTCCAGCAGTACTTC. The chain couples TRBV28 to TRBJ2-7, with D perhaps matching TRBD2 (6 bases). Germline loops: CDR1 MDHEN, CDR2 SYDVKM. V shed 7 bases and J shed 8 bases, with 15 bases lying between them. This CDR3 is built from 12 residues.

V and J are TRBV25-1 and TRBJ2-5; D tentatively fits TRBD1 or TRBD2 (7 bases each). V lost 5 bases to trimming and J lost 2 bases, with 12 bases between them. The CDR3 runs to 14 residues. Germline V gives CDR1 MGHDK, CDR2 SYGVNS. CDR3 protein: CASSPRGGQETQYF. The CDR3 DNA is TGTGCCAGCAGTCCCAGGGGGGGGCAAGAGACCCAGTACTTC.

Here the CDR3 DNA reads TGTGCCAGCAGCTTAGTTGGGAGCGGGGGGACTAATGAGCAGTTCTTC. Encoded protein: CASSLVGSGGTNEQFF. The rearrangement joins TRBV7-2 to TRBJ2-1, with TRBD2 matching over 9 bases. The V gene end was trimmed by 1 base and the J gene end by 7 bases; junction bases not matched to a gene: 8. CDR1 and CDR2 (germline): SGHTA, FQGNSA. There are 16 residues in the CDR3.

The sample holds one count of this clone. The chain is built from TRBV9 and TRBJ1-2; possibly TRBD1 for D (5 bases). Germline V gives CDR1 SGDLS, CDR2 YYNGEE. The CDR3 loop spans 12 amino acids. Trimming took 0 bases from V and 10 from J, leaving 10 bases between them. The CDR3 spells CASSVVGGDYTF. The DNA of the CDR3 is TGTGCCAGCAGCGTAGTCGGGGGGGACTACACCTTC.

Here the CDR3 DNA reads TGTGCCAGCAGTTTGGGGAGACCACACACCTTC. Protein sequence: CASSLGRPHTF. The chain joins TRBV28 to TRBJ1-2, with D uncertain. Trimming took off 3 bases at V and 12 bases at J, with 11 bases between the two ends. The length of the CDR3 is 11 residues. Germline V gene sequence: CDR1 MDHEN, CDR2 SYDVKM.

The gene calls are TRBV6-5 and TRBJ2-4; D is unresolved. This CDR3 contains 15 residues. Germline V CDR1 and CDR2: MNHEY, SVGAGI. Deletions cut 6 bases from V and 1 base from J, with 13 bases between. The CDR3 coding sequence is TGTGCCAGCAGCGCAACCCTCGACGCCAAAAACATTCAGTACTTC. Translation gives CASSATLDAKNIQYF.

J is TRBJ2-7 and V is TRBV27, with D perhaps matching TRBD2 (5 bases). This CDR3 comprises 12 residues. Trimming pared 8 bases from V and 0 bases from J, leaving 8 bases between. The V gene's germline CDR1 is MNHEY and CDR2 SMNVEV (reference sequence). The CDR3 coding sequence is TGTGCCAGCCGGGGATACTCCTACGAGCAGTACTTC. It is translated as CASRGYSYEQYF.

CDR3 region: CASSSVAGSTDTQYF. The CDR3 DNA sequence: TGTGCCAGCAGTTCCGTAGCGGGGAGCACAGATACGCAGTATTTT. The rearrangement links TRBV28 to TRBJ2-3; 8 positions match TRBD2. Germline V gene data show CDR1 as MDHEN and CDR2 as SYDVKM. With V trimmed by 4 bases and J by 0 bases, 3 bases remained unmatched. The CDR3 loop spans 15 amino acids.

J is TRBJ1-1 and V is TRBV4-3; unclear D gene. The CDR3 loop spans 14 amino acids. Trimming pared 0 bases from V and 3 bases from J, leaving 8 bases between. Germline V lookup: CDR1 LGHNA, CDR2 YSLEER. This CDR3 is CASSQDSQYTEAFF. CDR3 nucleotides: TGCGCCAGCAGCCAAGATAGTCAGTACACTGAAGCTTTCTTT.

V and J are TRBV6-2 or TRBV6-3 and TRBJ2-7; 13 bases align to TRBD2. J lost 5 bases, V lost 6 bases, and 4 bases had no gene match. Germline loops: CDR1 MNHEY, CDR2 SVGEGT. The CDR3 is made up of 14 amino acids. The chain's CDR3 is CASSGLAGADEQYF. Written as DNA, the CDR3 is TGTGCCAGCAGCGGACTAGCGGGAGCTGACGAGCAGTACTTC.

The genes are TRBV19 and TRBJ2-5; D may be TRBD2 (6 bases). The germline CDR1 and CDR2 sequences are LNHDA and SQIVND (reference sequence). The V and J ends lost 8 bases and 5 bases respectively, with 15 bases between them. The CDR3 sequence is 13 residues long. This CDR3 reads CASAGRGTETQYF. The CDR3 nucleotides read TGTGCCAGTGCGGGGCGGGGTACGGAGACCCAGTACTTC.